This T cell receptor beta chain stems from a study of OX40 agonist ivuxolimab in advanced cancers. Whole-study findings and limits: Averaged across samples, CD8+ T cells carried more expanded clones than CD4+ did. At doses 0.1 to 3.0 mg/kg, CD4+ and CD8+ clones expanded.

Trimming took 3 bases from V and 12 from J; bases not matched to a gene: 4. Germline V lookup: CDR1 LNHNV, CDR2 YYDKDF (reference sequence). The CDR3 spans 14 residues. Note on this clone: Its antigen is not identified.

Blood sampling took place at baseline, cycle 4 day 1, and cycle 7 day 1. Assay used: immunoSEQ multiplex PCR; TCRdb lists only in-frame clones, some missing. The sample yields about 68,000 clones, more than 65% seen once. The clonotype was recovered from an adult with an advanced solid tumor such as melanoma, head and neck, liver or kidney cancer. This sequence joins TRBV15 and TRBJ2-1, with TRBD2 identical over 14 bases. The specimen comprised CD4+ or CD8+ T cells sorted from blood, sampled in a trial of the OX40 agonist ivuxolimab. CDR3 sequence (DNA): TGTGCCACCAGCAGTGCGGGACTAGCGGGAGCGCAGTTCTTC. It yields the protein CATSSAGLAGAQFF. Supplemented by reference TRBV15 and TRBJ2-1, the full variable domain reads DAMVIQNPRYQVTQFGKPVTLSCSQTLNHNVMYWYQQKSSQAPKLLFHYYDKDFNNEADTPDNFQSRRPNTSFCFLDIRSPGLGDTAMYLCATSSAGLAGAQFFGPGTRLTVL.